This passage covers 20 T cell receptor beta chains from one sample sequenced in a study of T cell clonality in common variable immunodeficiency. Clones were read by immunoSEQ multiplex PCR, and TCRdb kept only the in-frame ones, dropping some. Sampling found 40,000 to 50,000 clones, none seen once. Material for sequencing was peripheral blood mononuclear cells. These receptor sequences come from a person between 18 and 75 years old in good health.

There are many counts of this clone. The CDR3 is cut off 3 residues early in the read; its end comes from the germline J gene. The gene calls are TRBV20-1 and TRBJ1-2; D unresolved. The germline V and J ends were trimmed by 7 bases and 6 bases, with 15 bases remaining between them. Per germline, CDR1 DFQATT and CDR2 SNEGSKA (reference sequence). There are 12 residues in the CDR3. The CDR3 DNA, read in part, is TGCAGTGGGAGCGCAGCAGTGAATGGC. Its protein product is CSGSAAVNG. The whole CDR3 sequence reads CSGSAAVNGYTF.

This clone appeared many times. The read halts 3 residues ahead of the CDR3 end, with the missing end drawn from the germline J gene. This chain connects TRBV7-2 to TRBJ2-1; 9 nucleotides align to TRBD1. CDR3 length equals 14 residues. Germline CDR1 is SGHTA and CDR2 is FQGNSA. V dropped 5 bases and J dropped 5; count of bases not matched to a gene: 4. The covered CDR3 bases are TGTGCCAGCAGCGCTCGGACAGGGGACAATGAG. The encoded protein is CASSARTGDNE. The whole CDR3 sequence is CASSARTGDNEQFF.

This clone was seen at least ten times. The CDR3 end is not reached by the read, which stops 3 residues before it; the germline J gene fills it in. The rearrangement joins TRBV29-1 to TRBJ1-2; 8 bases map to TRBD1. Germline assignment: CDR1 SQVTM and CDR2 ANQGSEA. V dropped 7 bases and J dropped 6; count of bases not matched to a gene: 10. The CDR3 runs 13 residues. The sequenced CDR3 bases are TGCAGCGCCATTGGACAGGGTACCGATGGC. Amino acids: CSAIGQGTDG. The full CDR3 protein reads CSAIGQGTDGYTF.

This clone was seen many times. The read ends 3 residues before the CDR3 terminus; that terminus is restored from the germline J gene. This chain joins TRBV10-3 and TRBJ1-3; TRBD1 matches 7 bases. The CDR3 runs to 14 residues. With 6 bases clipped from V and 4 bases from J, the junction kept 6 bases outside the gene matches. Germline V gene data show CDR1 as ENHRY and CDR2 as SYGVKD. The sequenced part of the CDR3 DNA is TGTGCCATCAGGCAGGGGGTACTCGGAAACACC. Amino acid sequence: CAIRQGVLGNT. The entire CDR3 sequence reads CAIRQGVLGNTIYF.

This clone was found many times. The read gets to within 3 residues of the CDR3 end, and the germline J gene fills in the rest. This sequence joins TRBV13 and TRBJ2-5; 12 bases are a match to TRBD2. The CDR3 totals 14 residues. Trimming at V came to 7 bases and at J to 5 bases, leaving 5 bases not matched to a gene. The germline V gene encodes CDR1 PRHDT and CDR2 FYEKMQ (reference sequence). The CDR3 sequence is CASTGLAGSETQYF. Partial CDR3 DNA: TGTGCCAGCACCGGACTAGCGGGGAGTGAGACC.

This clone was seen ten or more times. The CDR3 sequence: CASSMRGGGPDEQFF. The DNA read from the CDR3 is TGTGCCAGCAGCATGAGAGGCGGAGGCCCCGATGAG. V usage is TRBV7-9 and J usage is TRBJ2-1; the D gene is possibly TRBD2 (5 bases). The observed sequence ends 3 residues before the CDR3 terminus, with the missing tail filled in from the germline J gene. Germline V CDR1 and CDR2: SEHNR, FQNEAQ (reference sequence). This CDR3 comprises 15 residues. The V end lost 5 bases, the J end lost 8 bases, and 19 bases lay between the germline ends.

This clone was found many times. The CDR3 end lies 3 residues beyond the end of the read and is filled in from the germline J gene. The chain recombines TRBV7-9 with TRBJ1-1; possibly TRBD1 for D (6 bases). CDR3 size: 13 residues. The V end lost 7 bases, the J end lost 0 bases, and 9 bases lay between the germline ends. Looked up from germline, CDR1 is SEHNR and CDR2 is FQNEAQ (reference sequence). This chain's CDR3 is CASTRGMNTEAFF. Incomplete CDR3 DNA: TGTGCCAGCACCAGGGGCATGAACACTGAA.

This clone was counted many times. The read gets to within 3 residues of the CDR3 end, and the germline J gene fills in the rest. The chain carries TRBV7-3 and TRBJ2-2, with TRBD1 matching over 7 bases. The CDR3 contains 17 residues. Germline lookup yields CDR1 SGHTA and CDR2 FQGTGA. V was clipped by 5 bases and J by 4 bases; unmatched bases: 13. The CDR3 protein is CASSPMAGTVITGELFF. The covered CDR3 bases are TGTGCCAGCAGCCCGATGGCCGGGACAGTCATCACCGGGGAG.

In its sample, this clone was seen many times. The read ends 3 residues shy of where the CDR3 ends; the end is completed using the germline J gene. The chain employs TRBV10-1 and TRBJ2-1; D possibly corresponds to TRBD2 (7 bases). The CDR3 covers 15 residues. Germline-derived CDR1 and CDR2 are WNHNN and SYGVQD (reference sequence). V was clipped by 7 bases and J by 7 bases, with 20 bases between them. CDR3 sequence: CASKAPGGGGNEQFF. CDR3 bases read: TGCGCCAGCAAAGCCCCGGGGGGCGGGGGTAATGAG.

This clone was seen many times. The read comes to an end 3 residues before the CDR3 does, leaving the germline J gene to fill in the end. The chain uses TRBV13 and TRBJ1-3; D gene uncertain. Germline-derived CDR1 and CDR2 are PRHDT and FYEKMQ (reference sequence). The CDR3 is 15 residues long. V was clipped by 7 bases and J by 0 bases, with 13 bases between them. The CDR3 sequence is CASTRRGGSGNTIYF. CDR3 bases read: TGTGCCAGCACCCGCCGGGGAGGCTCTGGAAACACC.

This clone was recorded many times. This CDR3 reads CASRWGSLSYEQYF. The covered CDR3 bases are TGTGCCAGCAGGTGGGGCAGCCTCTCCTACGAG. The chain recombines TRBV12-3 or TRBV12-4 with TRBJ2-7; possibly TRBD1 for D (5 bases). Coverage ceases 3 residues before the CDR3 finishes, and the germline J gene fills in the end. V was clipped by 6 bases and J by 0 bases, with 12 bases between them. The CDR3 contains 14 residues.

In this sample, this clone turned up many times. The read ends 3 residues before the CDR3 terminus; that terminus is restored from the germline J gene. The V and J genes are TRBV20-1 and TRBJ1-1; 8 bases are shared with TRBD1. Losses at the gene ends were 3 bases for V and 3 bases for J; bases not matched to a gene: 9. The germline gives CDR1 DFQATT, CDR2 SNEGSKA (reference sequence). CDR3 length: 15 amino acids. The part of the CDR3 DNA that was read is TGCAGTGCTAGCAGGACAGGGAATTACGACACTGAA. Its translation: CSASRTGNYDTE. The complete CDR3 sequence is CSASRTGNYDTEAFF.

This clone has a count of ten or more. The sequenced fragment ends 3 residues before the CDR3 boundary, so the rest is inferred from the germline J gene. V usage is TRBV5-5 and J usage is TRBJ1-5; TRBD1 aligns across 8 bases. CDR1 and CDR2 from the germline V gene are SGHKS and YYEKEE (reference sequence). V dropped 0 bases and J dropped 6; count of bases not matched to a gene: 5. The length of the CDR3 is 15 residues. The CDR3 sequence: CASSLGATGVQPQHF. The DNA read from the CDR3 is TGTGCCAGCAGCTTGGGGGCGACAGGGGTTCAGCCC.

This clone showed up many times. The read is 3 residues too short to cover the CDR3 end, so that end is filled in from the germline J gene. This chain connects TRBV5-1 to TRBJ1-6; D unclear. Germline V gene sequence: CDR1 SGHRS, CDR2 YFSETQ. V lost 1 base and J 8 bases, leaving 10 bases between the germline ends. This CDR3 has 14 amino acids. The chain's CDR3 is CASSLFNKDSPLHF. Partial CDR3 DNA: TGCGCCAGCAGCTTGTTTAACAAGGATTCACCC.

This clone was seen repeatedly, ten times or more. The sequenced CDR3 bases are TGCGCCAGCAGCTCACAGGGGAATGAG. This gives the protein CASSSQGNE. The CDR3, in full, reads CASSSQGNEQFF. The rearrangement uses TRBV5-1 and TRBJ2-1, with 7 bases fitting TRBD1. The CDR3 extends 3 residues past the end of the read, so its final part is completed from the germline J gene. The trim removed 3 bases at V and 7 bases at J, leaving 1 base unmatched. This CDR3 comprises 12 residues. CDR1 is SGHRS, CDR2 YFSETQ, per germline.

The sample holds many counts of this clone. Read sequence stops 3 residues before the CDR3 end, and the germline J gene provides the missing end. The rearrangement joins TRBV18 to TRBJ2-1, with TRBD2 matching over 13 bases. Germline lookup yields CDR1 KGHSH and CDR2 LQKENI. The CDR3 length is 16 residues. Unmatched junction bases numbered 5, after V lost 2 bases and J lost 7 bases. This CDR3 is CASSPTSGGAKNEQFF. The part of the CDR3 DNA that was read is TGTGCCAGCTCACCAACTAGCGGGGGGGCGAAAAATGAG.

This clone has a count of ten or more. The CDR3 end falls 3 residues outside the read, so it is completed with the germline J gene. The chain has TRBV20-1 and TRBJ1-2; unclear D gene. Germline V gene sequence: CDR1 DFQATT, CDR2 SNEGSKA (reference sequence). V was shortened by 3 bases and J by 4 bases, with 15 bases between the two germline ends. The CDR3 is 14 amino acids. The CDR3 protein is CSARSAEVSYGYTF. Incomplete CDR3 DNA: TGCAGTGCTAGGTCGGCGGAGGTCTCCTATGGC.

The table lists this clone with many counts. The CDR3 end falls 3 residues outside the read, so it is completed with the germline J gene. The chain has TRBV29-1 and TRBJ2-3; D call uncertain. V lost 4 bases, J lost 0 bases, and 11 bases lay in between. The CDR3 is 14 amino acids. Germline V CDR1 and CDR2: SQVTM, ANQGSEA. The CDR3 sequence is CSVGRARSTDTQYF. The part of the CDR3 DNA that was read is TGCAGCGTTGGTAGGGCCAGGAGCACAGATACG.

At least ten counts were recorded for this clone. Read coverage stops 3 residues before the CDR3 terminus; the germline J gene supplies the remainder. This chain links TRBV6-2 or TRBV6-3 with TRBJ2-7; 7 bases are shared with TRBD1. This CDR3 spans 12 amino acids. The germline gives CDR1 MNHEY, CDR2 SVGEGT. V was clipped by 8 bases and J by 4 bases; unmatched bases: 5. The sequenced CDR3 bases are TGTGCCAGCCGGGACAGAACATACGAG. Translation: CASRDRTYE. The full-length CDR3 reads as CASRDRTYEQYF.

This clone was seen many times. Coverage ceases 3 residues before the CDR3 finishes, and the germline J gene fills in the end. V is TRBV4-1 and J is TRBJ2-5; 10 nucleotides line up with TRBD2. The V and J ends lost 2 bases and 4 bases, in that order; junction bases with no gene match: 1. The germline CDR1 and CDR2 sequences are MGHRA and YSYEKL. The CDR3 has 14 residues. The CDR3 bases that were read are TGCGCCAGCAGCCAACTAGCGGGAGTAGAGACC. Its translation is CASSQLAGVET. In full, the CDR3 reads CASSQLAGVETQYF.